The T cell receptor beta chain described here comes from a study of patients and donors after allogeneic stem cell transplantation. The CDR3 runs to 15 residues. The germline V gene encodes CDR1 SGHRS and CDR2 YFSETQ. Trimming shortened V by 4 bases and J by 4 bases, and 17 bases separated the two germline ends. MiXCR, run by TCRdb on the RT-PCR reads, gives a single entry per CDR3 protein. The sample lists around 150,000 distinct CDR3 sequences; about two fifths were seen once. The chain employs TRBV5-1 and TRBJ1-2; D unresolved. The TCR was taken from a human donor who was either an allogeneic HSCT recipient or a stem cell or donor lymphocyte infusion donor (not recorded which). It is not recorded whose cells these are; they may come from a transplant donor. Material: blood, either unsorted or a sorted T cell fraction (not recorded which). The CDR3 nucleotides are TGCGCCAGCAGCCCGAGGCCGGCAGGCGTCTATGGCTACACCTTC. Protein: CASSPRPAGVYGYTF.